One sample yielded the 30 T cell receptor beta chains listed below, sequenced in a study of beta chain features in type 1 diabetes. Expressed TCRB transcripts were sequenced, since all the RNA that had been isolated was reverse transcribed. Repertoires were generated with immunoSEQ multiplex PCR, while TCRdb's copy carries only in-frame clones and drops some. The sample lists 300,000 or so clones; 7.5% to 9% were seen once. Sequenced material: central memory CD4+ T cells from blood. The source is a woman aged 18-29 years in good health.

The chain is built from TRBV10-3 and TRBJ1-2; unclear D gene. The V gene's germline CDR1 is ENHRY and CDR2 SYGVKD. The CDR3 has 13 residues. Deletions cut 3 bases from V and 3 bases from J, with 8 bases between. DNA of the CDR3: TGTGCCATCAGTGATCAGGACTACTATGGCTACACCTTC. Amino acid sequence: CAISDQDYYGYTF.

This clone was observed once. The chain links TRBV11-2 to TRBJ2-1, with D unclear. There are 17 residues in the CDR3. V was pared by 1 base and J by 2 bases, with 15 bases between. Looked up from germline, CDR1 is SGHAT and CDR2 is FQNNGV. CDR3 amino acids: CASSLVQLRQTYNEQFF. CDR3 sequence (DNA): TGTGCCAGCAGCTTAGTCCAGTTGAGGCAGACCTACAATGAGCAGTTCTTC.

This clone showed up many times. This chain joins TRBV18 and TRBJ1-2, with 7 bases aligning to TRBD1. Trimming cost V 4 bases and J 3 bases; bases outside gene matches: 17. Germline loops: CDR1 KGHSH, CDR2 LQKENI. CDR3 length: 18 amino acids. The CDR3 nucleotides read TGTGCCAGCTCACTCTTCCGAACGACAGGGCTGGAAGACTATGGCTACACCTTC. Its translation: CASSLFRTTGLEDYGYTF.

This clone was seen a few times. The chain's CDR3 is CATTQGYGNTIYF. CDR3 nucleotides: TGTGCCACTACGCAGGGTTATGGAAACACCATATATTTT. This chain links TRBV6-5 with TRBJ1-3, with D possibly TRBD1 on 5 matching bases. Germline V gene lookup returns CDR1 MNHEY and CDR2 SVGAGI. The CDR3 runs to 13 residues. The V and J ends lost 10 bases and 3 bases respectively, with 13 bases between them.

The V and J genes are TRBV7-8 and TRBJ1-3, with 7 nucleotides matching TRBD1. The CDR3 covers 14 residues. Germline CDR1 and CDR2: SGHVS and FQNEAQ. J was trimmed by 4 bases and V by 6 bases; bases with no gene match: 6. As DNA, the CDR3 is TGTGCCAGCAGGCCTTTGGGACAGGGAAACACCATATATTTT. Its translation: CASRPLGQGNTIYF.

A remark on this clone: One junction end does not reproduce the germline sequence, and a read error may be involved. V and J are TRBV10-3 and TRBJ2-2; a possible D gene is TRBD2 (5 bases). There are 13 residues in the CDR3. Germline CDR1 is ENHRY and CDR2 is SYGVKD. The CDR3 DNA follows: TGTGCCAACAGTGAGGGTAGAGACGGGGAGCTGTTTTTT. This translates into CANSEGRDGELFF.

The rearrangement uses TRBV9 and TRBJ1-5; D ambiguous. The CDR3 sequence is 15 residues long. V lost 0 bases and J 11 bases, leaving 18 bases between the germline ends. Germline V gene data show CDR1 as SGDLS and CDR2 as YYNGEE. DNA for the CDR3: TGTGCCAGCAGCGTAGGCAACAACCAACCAGAGGCCCAGCATTTT. As protein: CASSVGNNQPEAQHF.

This clone came up a few times. The chain couples TRBV4-3 to TRBJ2-2; TRBD1 matches at 11 bases. Germline V CDR1 and CDR2: LGHNA, YSLEER. CDR3 length equals 17 residues. V was pared by 4 bases and J by 0 bases, with 4 bases of the junction left unmatched. In DNA form, the CDR3 reads TGCGCCAGCAGCCTAGGGACAGGGGGGACGAACACCGGGGAGCTGTTTTTT. Its translation is CASSLGTGGTNTGELFF.

The genes are TRBV11-2 and TRBJ2-3; D is unresolved. Germline values: CDR1 SGHAT, CDR2 FQNNGV. The CDR3 has 16 amino acids. Trimming shortened V by 0 bases and J by 5 bases, and 15 bases separated the two germline ends. In nucleotides, the CDR3 is TGTGCCAGCAGCTTAGAGATGGTGGGGATCGGAGATACGCAGTATTTT. It specifies CASSLEMVGIGDTQYF.

This clone was counted many times. The V call is TRBV14, the J call TRBJ2-1; D ambiguous. V lost 2 bases, J lost 4 bases, and 12 bases lay in between. This CDR3 contains 15 residues. The germline gives CDR1 SGHDN, CDR2 FVKESK. CDR3 DNA sequence: TGTGCCAGCAGCCAAAAGTCTAGTCTATACAATGAGCAGTTCTTC. It is translated as CASSQKSSLYNEQFF.

This clone was counted only a few times. This CDR3 is also generated by other DNA sequences in the sample. This rearrangement joins TRBV19 to TRBJ2-5, with 8 bases aligning to TRBD1. Germline CDR1 LNHDA, CDR2 SQIVND (reference sequence). J was trimmed by 5 bases and V by 3 bases; bases with no gene match: 2. CDR3 length: 13 residues. The CDR3, as DNA: TGTGCCAGTAGTATCGACAGGGGTGAGACCCAGTACTTC. This sequence encodes CASSIDRGETQYF.

The chain joins TRBV25-1 to TRBJ2-2; unclear D gene. Germline V gene lookup returns CDR1 MGHDK and CDR2 SYGVNS. The CDR3 spans 15 residues. The V gene lost 1 base and the J gene lost 1 base, with 7 bases spanning the gap. The CDR3 DNA is TGTGCCAGCAGTGAATTATGGCAGAACACCGGGGAGCTGTTTTTT. It is translated as CASSELWQNTGELFF.

This clone was observed a few times. The CDR3 sequence: CASSLAGSTDTQYF. The CDR3 coding sequence is TGTGCCAGCAGCTTAGCGGGTAGCACAGATACGCAGTATTTT. The rearrangement uses TRBV11-3 and TRBJ2-3, with D unresolved. Germline CDR1 and CDR2: SGHNT and YENEEA. CDR3 size: 14 residues. V lost 1 base to trimming and J lost 0 bases, with 5 bases between them.

V usage is TRBV11-1 and J usage is TRBJ2-2; perhaps TRBD1 as D (6 bases). The CDR3 consists of 14 residues. V was trimmed by 1 base and J by 7 bases, leaving 10 bases between them. Germline V CDR1 and CDR2: SGHAT, FQDESV (reference sequence). The CDR3 sequence: CASSLGQVNGELFF. The CDR3 coding sequence is TGTGCCAGCAGCTTAGGACAGGTGAACGGGGAGCTGTTTTTT.

This clone showed up many times. The chain uses TRBV7-2 and TRBJ1-1, with a weak D call TRBD1 (5 bases). The CDR3 covers 15 residues. The V end lost 5 bases, the J end lost 0 bases, and 13 bases lay between the germline ends. Per the germline V gene, CDR1 is SGHTA and CDR2 is FQGNSA. This CDR3 reads CASSKYGTLNTEAFF. CDR3 nucleotides: TGTGCCAGCAGCAAGTACGGGACTCTGAACACTGAAGCTTTCTTT.

This clone has a handful of counts. The rearrangement links TRBV7-2 to TRBJ1-2, with D perhaps matching TRBD1 (5 bases). The CDR3 sequence is 16 residues long. Germline V gene lookup returns CDR1 SGHTA and CDR2 FQGNSA. Trimming removed 1 base from V and 4 bases from J, with 16 bases in between. The CDR3 DNA reads as TGTGCCAGCAGCTTAGAGGGGCCCCCGGCGGGCTATGGCTACACCTTC. It encodes CASSLEGPPAGYGYTF. The full variable domain, with the rest looked up from reference TRBV7-2 and TRBJ1-2, is GAGVSQSPSNKVTEKGKDVELRCDPISGHTALYWYRQSLGQGLEFLIYFQGNSAPDKSGLPSDRFSAERTGGSVSTLTIQRTQQEDSAVYLCASSLEGPPAGYGYTFGSGTRLTVV.

The CDR3 is CASSLGGLAVHNEQFF. CDR3 bases: TGTGCCAGCAGCTTAGGGGGACTAGCGGTCCACAATGAGCAGTTCTTC. The chain couples TRBV13 to TRBJ2-1, with TRBD2 matching over 11 bases. With V trimmed by 0 bases and J by 5 bases, 3 bases remained unmatched. Per the germline V gene, CDR1 is PRHDT and CDR2 is FYEKMQ (reference sequence). The length of the CDR3 is 16 residues.

This chain uses TRBV4-2 with TRBJ2-1; 12 nucleotides match TRBD2. The germline gives CDR1 LGHNA, CDR2 YNFKEQ. CDR3 length: 16 amino acids. V lost 0 bases to trimming and J lost 12 bases; unmatched junction nucleotides: 9. The CDR3, as DNA: TGTGCCAGCAGCCAAGATTTGCTAGCGGGAGGGGTGAGGCAGTTCTTC. Translated: CASSQDLLAGGVRQFF.

The chain has TRBV7-3 and TRBJ2-1; either TRBD1 or TRBD2 may supply D (5 bases each). The germline CDR1 and CDR2 sequences are SGHTA and FQGTGA. The length of the CDR3 is 14 residues. V was clipped by 0 bases and J by 15 bases, with 18 bases between them. The CDR3 region is CASSLTGGMDILFF. CDR3 nucleotides: TGTGCCAGCAGCTTAACTGGGGGTATGGATATACTGTTCTTC.

At least ten counts were recorded for this clone. CDR3 in amino acids: CASGEAALTYEQYF. Written as DNA, the CDR3 is TGTGCCAGCGGGGAGGCTGCCCTTACCTACGAGCAGTACTTC. The chain recombines TRBV28 with TRBJ2-7; D may be TRBD2 (6 bases). Trimming stripped 8 bases from V and 2 bases from J, with 16 bases between. Germline V gene sequence: CDR1 MDHEN, CDR2 SYDVKM. The CDR3 is made up of 14 amino acids.

With respect to this clone: Other DNA sequences in the sample encode the same CDR3. This chain joins TRBV28 and TRBJ2-2; 7 positions match TRBD2. Germline assignment: CDR1 MDHEN and CDR2 SYDVKM. V was pared by 6 bases and J by 0 bases, with 7 bases of the junction left unmatched. CDR3 length: 16 residues. The CDR3 sequence is CASSAGGSSNTGELFF. CDR3 sequence (DNA): TGTGCCAGCAGCGCCGGCGGGAGTTCGAACACCGGGGAGCTGTTTTTT.

This clone showed up just a few times. The same CDR3 arises from other DNA sequences in this sample as well. The chain joins TRBV13 to TRBJ2-5; D call uncertain. V was shortened by 1 base and J by 5 bases, with 5 bases between the two germline ends. The CDR3 runs 12 residues. CDR1 is PRHDT and CDR2 is FYEKMQ in the germline V gene (reference sequence). The CDR3 DNA reads as TGTGCCAGCAGCTTAGTCTCGGAGACCCAGTACTTC. This sequence encodes CASSLVSETQYF.

This clone was picked up a small number of times. This chain uses TRBV6-1 with TRBJ2-2; D is unresolved. The CDR3 loop spans 14 amino acids. V was pared by 8 bases and J by 0 bases, with 10 bases between. Looked up from germline, CDR1 is MNHNS and CDR2 is SASEGT. CDR3: CASLVKPNTGELFF. The CDR3 DNA follows: TGTGCCAGCTTGGTAAAGCCGAACACCGGGGAGCTGTTTTTT.

This clone was detected only a few times. The genes are TRBV27 and TRBJ2-7; D gene uncertain. The CDR3 length is 15 residues. Trimming pared 0 bases from V and 3 bases from J, leaving 12 bases between. CDR1 MNHEY and CDR2 SMNVEV come from the germline V gene (reference sequence). CDR3 sequence: CASSLSRRAHYEQYF. CDR3 nucleotides: TGTGCCAGCAGTTTATCGCGGCGAGCCCACTACGAGCAGTACTTC.

This clone has just a few counts. The rearrangement joins TRBV28 to TRBJ1-2; a weak D match, TRBD1 (5 bases). Germline values: CDR1 MDHEN, CDR2 SYDVKM. This CDR3 spans 12 amino acids. V lost 8 bases and J 5 bases, leaving 12 bases between the germline ends. This chain's CDR3 is CASGSGRYGYTF. The CDR3 region has the DNA TGTGCCAGCGGGTCAGGGAGGTATGGCTACACCTTC.

The rearrangement uses TRBV28 and TRBJ1-2; D unclear. The CDR3 consists of 12 residues. Germline values: CDR1 MDHEN, CDR2 SYDVKM. V shed 7 bases and J shed 0 bases, with 6 bases lying between them. The CDR3 protein is CASKGANYGYTF. CDR3 sequence (DNA): TGTGCCAGCAAGGGAGCTAACTATGGCTACACCTTC.

This clone was seen a handful of times. The chain joins TRBV18 to TRBJ2-2, with D perhaps being TRBD1 or TRBD2 (5 bases each). Germline V gene lookup returns CDR1 KGHSH and CDR2 LQKENI. The CDR3 loop spans 16 amino acids. The V and J ends lost 2 bases and 5 bases respectively, with 15 bases between them. CDR3 sequence (DNA): TGTGCCAGCTCACCAGAAACGGGGCGGTCGACCGGGGAGCTGTTTTTT. It specifies CASSPETGRSTGELFF.

This clone was observed a few times. The rearrangement joins TRBV5-1 to TRBJ2-3; 12 bases are a match to TRBD2. V lost 5 bases and J lost 5; bases outside the gene matches: 3. This CDR3 is built from 14 residues. Germline V gives CDR1 SGHRS, CDR2 YFSETQ. CDR3 loop: CASRTGLAGDTQYF. Written as DNA, the CDR3 is TGCGCCAGCAGGACGGGACTAGCGGGAGATACGCAGTATTTT.

This clone showed up just a few times. The V call is TRBV18, the J call TRBJ1-2; D is possibly TRBD1 (6 bases). CDR3 size: 15 residues. Trimming took 3 bases from V and 8 from J, leaving 19 bases between them. Germline V gene sequence: CDR1 KGHSH, CDR2 LQKENI. Here the CDR3 DNA reads TGTGCCAGCTCACCGGGGGACTCCACAGGGTGGGGCTACACCTTC. It yields the protein CASSPGDSTGWGYTF.

This clone has a handful of counts. The V call is TRBV28, the J call TRBJ2-7, with TRBD1 matching over 7 bases. V was clipped by 8 bases and J by 2 bases; unmatched bases: 0. There are 11 residues in the CDR3. CDR1 MDHEN and CDR2 SYDVKM come from the germline V gene. CDR3 nucleotide sequence: TGTGCCAGCGGGACAGCCTACGAGCAGTACTTC. It specifies CASGTAYEQYF.